These 23 T cell receptor beta chains originate from one sample sequenced in a study of T cell responses to AZD1222 COVID-19 vaccine. TCRdb's copy holds only in-frame clones and misses some; the assay was immunoSEQ multiplex PCR. The sample lists more than 120,000 clones, 75% to 90% seen once, with 1.5% to 2% in the top ten. The specimen comprised peripheral blood, sampled 28 days after the second AZD1222 dose. These receptors were collected from an adult who received the AZD1222 COVID-19 vaccine.

V is TRBV24-1 and J is TRBJ2-7; D ambiguous. CDR1 is KGHDR and CDR2 is SFDVKD in the germline V gene. V was cut by 4 bases and J by 3 bases, with 9 bases left in between. The CDR3 spans 13 residues. The CDR3 nucleotides read TGTGCCACCAGTGACTCGTGGAGCTACGAGCAGTACTTC. Translated, it gives CATSDSWSYEQYF.

The CDR3 loop is CASNDGGAYEQYF. The CDR3 bases are TGTGCCAGCAATGACGGAGGTGCCTACGAGCAGTACTTC. V and J are TRBV9 and TRBJ2-7; TRBD2 might be the D (5 bases). Per the germline V gene, CDR1 is SGDLS and CDR2 is YYNGEE. V lost 6 bases, J lost 2 bases, and 12 bases lay in between. The CDR3 loop spans 13 amino acids.

This clone was recorded a few times. This sequence joins TRBV2 and TRBJ2-7; a weak D match, TRBD2 (5 bases). The CDR3 consists of 13 residues. Per the germline V gene, CDR1 is SNHLY and CDR2 is FYNNEI. Trimming took off 3 bases at V and 4 bases at J, with 10 bases between the two ends. As DNA, the CDR3 is TGTGCCAGCAGTGACTCCACGGGGTACGAGCAGTACTTC. It is translated as CASSDSTGYEQYF.

The chain carries TRBV6-2 or TRBV6-3 and TRBJ2-7; D uncertain. Germline CDR1 and CDR2: MNHEY and SVGEGT. CDR3 size: 12 residues. Trimming left V 6 bases short and J 0 bases short, with 6 bases between. The CDR3 is CASSVNSYEQYF. The CDR3 region has the DNA TGTGCCAGCAGCGTTAACTCCTACGAGCAGTACTTC.

The rearrangement uses TRBV18 and TRBJ1-2; D is ambiguous. The CDR3 runs 15 residues. Between the trimmed V and J ends, which lost 3 bases and 0 bases, there was a span of 11 bases. Germline values: CDR1 KGHSH, CDR2 LQKENI. The chain's CDR3 is CASSPDGSANYGYTF. CDR3 coding DNA: TGTGCCAGCTCACCCGACGGATCCGCTAACTATGGCTACACCTTC.

The chain joins TRBV6-5 to TRBJ2-1, with 10 bases that match TRBD2. CDR1 is MNHEY and CDR2 is SVGAGI in the germline V gene. This CDR3 has 15 residues. The J segment lost 7 bases and the V segment lost 2 bases, leaving 5 bases of the junction unmatched. The DNA of the CDR3 is TGTGCCAGCAGTTACCGAGCGGGAGGGCCTAATGAGCAGTTCTTC. It specifies CASSYRAGGPNEQFF.

The chain recombines TRBV7-8 with TRBJ1-6; D perhaps matches TRBD1 (5 bases). In germline, CDR1 is SGHVS, CDR2 FQNEAQ. The V gene lost 3 bases and the J gene lost 10 bases, with 16 bases spanning the gap. CDR3 length equals 15 residues. CDR3 region: CASSLGQRRDSPLHF. As DNA, the CDR3 is TGTGCCAGCAGCTTGGGGCAGCGGAGGGACTCACCCCTCCACTTT. The full variable domain, completed using reference TRBV7-8 and TRBJ1-6, is GAGVSQSPRYKVAKRGQDVALRCDPISGHVSLFWYQQALGQGPEFLTYFQNEAQLDKSGLPSDRFFAERPEGSVSTLKIQRTQQEDSAVYLCASSLGQRRDSPLHFGNGTRLTVT.

J is TRBJ1-1 and V is TRBV11-3, with TRBD1 matching 7 bases. Germline V gene sequence: CDR1 SGHNT, CDR2 YENEEA. J was trimmed by 5 bases and V by 5 bases; bases with no gene match: 5. CDR3 length equals 13 residues. The CDR3 reads CASSGRQGTEAFF. The CDR3 DNA reads as TGTGCCAGCAGCGGACGACAGGGTACTGAAGCTTTCTTT.

This clone is a singleton in its sample. The V and J genes are TRBV11-3 and TRBJ2-1, with 14 bases that match TRBD2. V was clipped by 4 bases and J by 10 bases; unmatched bases: 15. The V gene's germline CDR1 is SGHNT and CDR2 YENEEA. This CDR3 contains 18 residues. The CDR3 loop reads CASSSLAAGLAGVEEQFF. In nucleotides, the CDR3 is TGTGCCAGCAGCTCCCTAGCGGCGGGACTAGCGGGAGTGGAAGAGCAGTTCTTC.

As for this clone: Other nucleotide sequences in the sample specify the same CDR3. The chain combines TRBV3-1 (or the pseudogene TRBV3-2) with TRBJ1-5; D might be TRBD1 (5 bases). V gave up 1 base and J gave up 2 bases, with 6 bases separating them. Germline V lookup: CDR1 LGHDT, CDR2 YNNKEL (reference sequence). The CDR3 is made up of 14 amino acids. This CDR3 reads CASSQGGGNQPQHF. CDR3 bases: TGTGCCAGCAGCCAAGGGGGGGGCAATCAGCCCCAGCATTTT.

The CDR3 spells CASMMGTGRETQYF. As DNA, the CDR3 is TGCGCCAGCATGATGGGGACAGGGCGGGAGACCCAGTACTTC. The gene calls are TRBV5-1 and TRBJ2-5; 9 nucleotides line up with TRBD1. Germline CDR1 SGHRS, CDR2 YFSETQ. The junction had 8 bases not matched to a gene; V was cut back by 6 bases and J by 5 bases. CDR3 length: 14 amino acids.

The chain links TRBV4-2 to TRBJ1-1, with TRBD1 identical over 10 bases. Germline CDR1 reads LGHNA; CDR2 reads YNFKEQ. J was trimmed by 11 bases and V by 0 bases; bases with no gene match: 3. This CDR3 is built from 13 residues. The CDR3 DNA sequence: TGTGCCAGCAGCCAAGAAGGGGGACAGGGGGCTTTCTTT. Protein product: CASSQEGGQGAFF.

As DNA, the CDR3 is TGTGCCAGCAGCCAAGATCCCCACATTGAGCAGTTCTTC. It is translated as CASSQDPHIEQFF. The chain joins TRBV3-1 (or the pseudogene TRBV3-2) to TRBJ2-1; no clear D gene. Deletions cut 0 bases from V and 9 bases from J, with 9 bases between. The CDR3 is 13 residues long. From germline, CDR1 is LGHDT and CDR2 YNNKEL (reference sequence).

The genes are TRBV5-1 and TRBJ1-3, with D unresolved. Germline lookup yields CDR1 SGHRS and CDR2 YFSETQ. The CDR3 is 16 amino acids. V gave up 0 bases and J gave up 0 bases, with 10 bases separating them. This CDR3 reads CASSLESGPSGNTIYF. CDR3 DNA sequence: TGCGCCAGCAGCTTGGAGAGCGGGCCCTCTGGAAACACCATATATTTT.

In nucleotides, the CDR3 is TGTGCCAGCAGTGAGTTGATGAACACTGAAGCTTTCTTT. Translation gives CASSELMNTEAFF. V gene TRBV6-4 combines with J gene TRBJ1-1; D gene uncertain. V was pared by 3 bases and J by 0 bases, with 5 bases between. The CDR3 sequence is 13 residues long. Germline-derived CDR1 and CDR2 are MRHNA and SNTAGT.

The chain employs TRBV10-3 and TRBJ2-2; a possible D gene is TRBD2 (6 bases). Germline-derived CDR1 and CDR2 are ENHRY and SYGVKD. The ends were cut back, 2 bases at V and 6 bases at J, with 10 bases in the middle. This CDR3 is built from 14 residues. DNA for the CDR3: TGTGCCATCAGTGAGCGGGGGTTCGCCGGGGAGCTGTTTTTT. Translating gives CAISERGFAGELFF.

The rearrangement uses TRBV20-1 and TRBJ1-1; D unclear. CDR3 size: 11 residues. Germline V gene sequence: CDR1 DFQATT, CDR2 SNEGSKA (reference sequence). Trimming took off 2 bases at V and 4 bases at J, with 5 bases between the two ends. The CDR3: CSARLGTEAFF. The CDR3 DNA reads as TGCAGTGCTAGATTGGGCACTGAAGCTTTCTTT.

V gene TRBV5-6 combines with J gene TRBJ1-2; D not certain. The V end was cut by 4 bases, the J end by 2 bases, with 12 bases between. This CDR3 comprises 14 residues. Per the germline V gene, CDR1 is SGHDT and CDR2 is YYEEEE. In DNA form, the CDR3 reads TGTGCCAGCAGCAAAACCGGGGTCAACTATGGCTACACCTTC. Residues: CASSKTGVNYGYTF.

Remarks on this clone: This specimen includes other DNA sequences encoding the same CDR3. V is TRBV6-5 and J is TRBJ1-5, with D unresolved. Germline assignment: CDR1 MNHEY and CDR2 SVGAGI. The CDR3 has 13 amino acids. V lost 6 bases to trimming and J lost 1 base, with 7 bases between them. The CDR3 here is CASRPGSNQPQHF. The CDR3 nucleotides read TGTGCCAGCAGACCAGGAAGCAATCAGCCCCAGCATTTT.

This chain connects TRBV28 to TRBJ1-5; TRBD1 might be the D (5 bases). Per the germline V gene, CDR1 is MDHEN and CDR2 is SYDVKM. V lost 3 bases and J 7 bases, leaving 13 bases between the germline ends. The length of the CDR3 is 14 residues. As DNA, the CDR3 is TGTGCCAGCAGTTTCGGCCAGGGTTGGCAGCCCCAGCATTTT. Protein sequence: CASSFGQGWQPQHF. The entire variable domain, with the rest obtained from reference TRBV28 and TRBJ1-5, is as follows: DVKVTQSSRYLVKRTGEKVFLECVQDMDHENMFWYRQDPGLGLRLIYFSYDVKMKEKGDIPEGYSVSREKKERFSLILESASTNQTSMYLCASSFGQGWQPQHFGDGTRLSIL.

The chain is built from TRBV3-1 (or the pseudogene TRBV3-2) and TRBJ1-1, with 10 bases lining up with TRBD1. J was trimmed by 5 bases and V by 0 bases; bases with no gene match: 12. The CDR3 contains 18 residues. CDR1 is LGHDT and CDR2 is YNNKEL in the germline V gene (reference sequence). This CDR3 is CASSQDGRQGARNTEAFF. CDR3 sequence (DNA): TGTGCCAGCAGCCAAGATGGGAGACAGGGGGCGCGGAATACTGAAGCTTTCTTT.

The V gene is TRBV5-4, the J gene TRBJ2-7; tentative D call: TRBD2 (7 bases). This CDR3 has 13 amino acids. The germline V gene has CDR1 SGHNT and CDR2 YYREEE (reference sequence). V shed 10 bases and J shed 1 base, with 15 bases lying between them. The CDR3 sequence is CAGRGEASYEQYF. Written as DNA, the CDR3 is TGTGCCGGGAGGGGGGAGGCGTCCTACGAGCAGTACTTC.

The CDR3 is CASRTLGEQFF. In DNA form, the CDR3 reads TGTGCCAGCAGAACTCTAGGTGAGCAGTTCTTC. The chain combines TRBV27 with TRBJ2-1; no definite D call. Germline V lookup: CDR1 MNHEY, CDR2 SMNVEV (reference sequence). The CDR3 is 11 amino acids. Trimming left V 6 bases short and J 9 bases short, with 9 bases between.